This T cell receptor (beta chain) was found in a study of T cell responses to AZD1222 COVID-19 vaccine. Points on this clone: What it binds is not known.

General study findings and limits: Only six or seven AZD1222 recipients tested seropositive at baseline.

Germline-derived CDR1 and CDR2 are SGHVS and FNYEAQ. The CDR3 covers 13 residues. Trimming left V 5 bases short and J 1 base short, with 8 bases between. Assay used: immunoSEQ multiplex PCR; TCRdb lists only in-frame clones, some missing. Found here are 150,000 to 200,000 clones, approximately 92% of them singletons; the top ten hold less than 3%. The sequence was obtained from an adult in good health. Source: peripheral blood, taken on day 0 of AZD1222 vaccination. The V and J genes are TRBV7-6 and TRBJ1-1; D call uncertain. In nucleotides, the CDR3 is TGTGCCAGCAGCCCCCGATGGAACACTGAAGCTTTCTTT. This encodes CASSPRWNTEAFF.